Reported below is one T cell receptor (beta chain). The target of this receptor is not known. Base quality data are lacking; no much larger clone is found one base away. The data originate from a study of control samples from healthy donors and cancer patients (dated by TCRdb to the early 2020s). The trim is 0 bases for V and 7 bases for J, with a gap of 9 bases between the germline ends. From the cysteine through the phenylalanine, the CDR3 covers 13 amino acids. Here the CDR3 DNA is all that survives: 39 bases in frame from base 1. Via the germline V gene (reference sequence), CDR1 is LNHDA and CDR2 SQIVND. The library was produced with the immunoSEQ multiplex PCR assay. TCRdb carries this immuneACCESS record with in-frame sequences only. Its versions omit some clonotypes, under half of them owing to an unresolved V gene in the studies checked, with the rest unexplained. Across this sample there are 150,000 to 200,000 clones, with roughly nine tenths seen only once. The ten largest clones capture around 1.5% of the sample.

In this chain, TRBV19 is recombined with TRBJ1-2; the best D guess is TRBD1, with 5 bases matching. The sequenced sample was blood. The sequence derives from a woman between 25 and 40 years old in good health. The CDR3 protein: CASSIDRESGYTF. Read as DNA, the sequence is TGTGCCAGTAGTATAGACAGGGAGTCTGGCTACACCTTC.